This TCR beta chain appears in the sequencing data of a study of blood T cell repertoires in COVID-19. Some clones are missing from TCRdb's copy, which holds only in-frame ones; the method was immunoSEQ multiplex PCR. The table includes around 95,000 clones, about 80% detected once. This clone has just one count. This sequence was found in a woman aged 70-85 years with acute or convalescent COVID-19. The specimen was peripheral blood.

The DNA of the CDR3 is TGTGCCAGCAGCGCCGGACAGGGGGCGAACTATGGCTACACCTTC. It encodes CASSAGQGANYGYTF. The chain couples TRBV13 to TRBJ1-2; TRBD1 matches at 11 bases. The germline V gene has CDR1 PRHDT and CDR2 FYEKMQ (reference sequence). Losses at the gene ends were 5 bases for V and 2 bases for J; bases not matched to a gene: 4. This CDR3 has 15 amino acids.